This TCR beta chain was obtained from a study of CD8+ T cells in alopecia areata. Reverse transcribed after extraction, RNA yielded cDNA as the sequencing template. The data were produced by immunoSEQ multiplex PCR, yet TCRdb's version contains in-frame clones alone and is incomplete. Among about 250,000 clones listed, under 70% were seen once. As for this clone: As yet, its antigen is unknown.

Study-wide results and caveats: Affected scalp, especially in alopecia totalis/universalis, had a higher clonality than normal scalp did.

Germline-derived CDR1 and CDR2 are SGHNT and YYREEE (reference sequence). The CDR3 extends over 14 amino acids. V lost 2 bases and J lost 3, with 12 bases in between. The material was CD4+ T cells sorted from blood, obtained at week 0. This TCR derives from a human donor with alopecia areata. The chain is built from TRBV5-4 and TRBJ2-7; D may be TRBD2 (5 bases). The CDR3 reads CASSFSGLIYEQYF. DNA of the CDR3: TGTGCCAGCAGCTTTTCTGGACTCATCTACGAGCAGTACTTC. The full variable domain, rest sourced from reference TRBV5-4 and TRBJ2-7, is ETGVTQSPTHLIKTRGQQVTLRCSSQSGHNTVSWYQQALGQGPQFIFQYYREEENGRGNFPPRFSGLQFPNYSSELNVNALELDDSALYLCASSFSGLIYEQYFGPGTRLTVT.